These 2 T cell receptor beta chains came from one sample sequenced in a study of blood T cell repertoires in COVID-19. Measured with immunoSEQ multiplex PCR; TCRdb has only the in-frame clones, and not every one. The sample shows fewer than 250,000 clones, 80% to 90% of them seen only once. The sequenced sample was PBMCs or T cells enriched from blood (not recorded which). The source is a woman aged 25 to 39 with acute COVID-19.

For the CDR3, the DNA is TGCGCCAGCAGCCAAGAGAGGGGCAGGGGGTTTGGCGGGGAGCTGTTTTTT. This sequence encodes CASSQERGRGFGGELFF. The chain employs TRBV4-1 and TRBJ2-2; 7 bases line up with TRBD1. CDR1 is MGHRA and CDR2 is YSYEKL in the germline V gene. With 0 bases clipped from V and 7 bases from J, the junction kept 11 bases outside the gene matches. The CDR3 is 17 residues long.

The CDR3 is CASSQEGDTREQFF. The CDR3, as DNA: TGCGCCAGCAGCCAAGAAGGGGATACGCGGGAGCAGTTCTTC. The rearrangement joins TRBV4-3 to TRBJ2-1, with D perhaps matching TRBD1 (5 bases). The CDR3 runs 14 residues. Trimming removed 0 bases from V and 10 bases from J, with 13 bases in between. Germline V gene lookup returns CDR1 LGHNA and CDR2 YSLEER.